These 13 T cell receptor beta chains share one sample of origin, sequenced in a study of T cell clones after liver transplantation. TCRdb's copy holds only in-frame clones and misses some; the assay was immunoSEQ multiplex PCR. Of around 100,000 clones listed, about 81% were seen once; the top ten hold approximately 2.9%. This specimen was CD4+ T cells from blood, taken around 50 months after liver transplant. Receptors were obtained from a human patient who received a liver transplant. T cells may partly derive from the graft donor.

This rearrangement joins TRBV19 to TRBJ2-1; 9 nucleotides match TRBD1. CDR1 LNHDA and CDR2 SQIVND come from the germline V gene (reference sequence). There are 14 residues in the CDR3. J was trimmed by 1 base and V by 7 bases; bases with no gene match: 2. DNA of the CDR3: TGTGCCAGTACTGACAGGGGGTCCTACAATGAGCAGTTCTTC. Amino acids: CASTDRGSYNEQFF.

This clone occurred a few times. The V call is TRBV6-5, the J call TRBJ1-1; weak D call: TRBD1 (5 bases). Between the trimmed V and J ends, which lost 2 bases and 5 bases, there was a span of 9 bases. Germline lookup yields CDR1 MNHEY and CDR2 SVGAGI. CDR3 length: 13 amino acids. CDR3 amino acids: CASSYTTGTEAFF. The CDR3 DNA is TGTGCCAGCAGTTACACCACAGGTACTGAAGCTTTCTTT.

The chain links TRBV7-6 to TRBJ1-1; perhaps TRBD1 as D (5 bases). Per the germline V gene, CDR1 is SGHVS and CDR2 is FNYEAQ. There are 15 residues in the CDR3. Deletions cut 4 bases from V and 4 bases from J, with 16 bases between. CDR3 residues: CASSSRGRAATEAFF. CDR3 coding DNA: TGTGCCAGCAGCTCCCGTGGCAGGGCGGCCACTGAAGCTTTCTTT.

The rearrangement links TRBV19 to TRBJ2-3; D uncertain. Germline-derived CDR1 and CDR2 are LNHDA and SQIVND (reference sequence). CDR3 length equals 14 residues. Trimming stripped 1 base from V and 2 bases from J, with 7 bases between. CDR3 DNA sequence: TGTGCCAGTAGTATAGGAACCTTCACAGATACGCAGTATTTT. It translates to CASSIGTFTDTQYF.

V gene TRBV11-2 combines with J gene TRBJ2-1, with 11 nucleotides matching TRBD1. This CDR3 is 16 amino acids long. V was clipped by 5 bases and J by 9 bases; unmatched bases: 12. The germline V gene encodes CDR1 SGHAT and CDR2 FQNNGV. The CDR3 is CASSHPAGQGVTEQFF. CDR3 nucleotide sequence: TGTGCCAGCAGCCATCCTGCGGGACAGGGGGTGACTGAGCAGTTCTTC. Supplemented by reference TRBV11-2 and TRBJ2-1, the full variable domain reads EAGVAQSPRYKIIEKRQSVAFWCNPISGHATLYWYQQILGQGPKLLIQFQNNGVVDDSQLPKDRFSAERLKGVDSTLKIQPAKLEDSAVYLCASSHPAGQGVTEQFFGPGTRLTVL.

This clone has only a few counts. The chain employs TRBV7-9 and TRBJ2-1; perhaps TRBD2 as D (6 bases). Germline V CDR1 and CDR2: SEHNR, FQNEAQ (reference sequence). This CDR3 comprises 13 residues. V lost 3 bases to trimming and J lost 13 bases, with 16 bases between them. CDR3 amino acids: CASSLPVGGRQFF. In DNA, the CDR3 is TGTGCCAGCAGCTTGCCTGTGGGGGGTCGTCAGTTCTTC.

The chain carries TRBV5-8 and TRBJ1-2, with D perhaps matching TRBD1 (5 bases). Germline CDR1 and CDR2: SGHTS and YDEGEE. V was trimmed by 2 bases and J by 3 bases, leaving 14 bases between them. This CDR3 comprises 15 residues. The CDR3 reads CASSFLYRQDYGYTF. DNA for the CDR3: TGTGCCAGCAGCTTTTTGTACAGGCAGGACTATGGCTACACCTTC.

The chain joins TRBV7-9 to TRBJ2-5, with 8 positions matching TRBD1. V was pared by 2 bases and J by 3 bases, with 5 bases of the junction left unmatched. This CDR3 comprises 15 residues. Germline V CDR1 and CDR2: SEHNR, FQNEAQ (reference sequence). The CDR3 DNA follows: TGTGCCAGCAGCTTATACAGGGGGGATAAAGAGACCCAGTACTTC. Translating it yields CASSLYRGDKETQYF.

A few counts support this clone. The chain couples TRBV10-2 to TRBJ2-1, with D maybe TRBD2 (7 bases). CDR3 length: 14 amino acids. V gave up 8 bases and J gave up 5 bases, with 16 bases separating them. Looked up from germline, CDR1 is WSHSY and CDR2 is SAAADI. Written as DNA, the CDR3 is TGCGCCAGCCTACCAGGGGACTACAACAATGAGCAGTTCTTC. It encodes CASLPGDYNNEQFF.

J is TRBJ2-6 and V is TRBV16; D tentatively reads TRBD1 or TRBD2 (5 bases each). CDR3 size: 17 residues. Trimming stripped 2 bases from V and 0 bases from J, with 11 bases between. Germline CDR1 and CDR2: KGHSY and FQNENV. As DNA, the CDR3 is TGTGCCAGCAGCCAAGGGACCGGCGTCTCTGGGGCCAACGTCCTGACTTTC. Translated, it gives CASSQGTGVSGANVLTF.

The J gene is TRBJ1-4, the V gene TRBV9; no reliable D call. The CDR3 is made up of 15 amino acids. Germline lookup yields CDR1 SGDLS and CDR2 YYNGEE. The ends were cut back, 0 bases at V and 3 bases at J, with 9 bases in the middle. The CDR3 region has the DNA TGTGCCAGCAGCGTAGGAGGAATTTCTAATGAAAAACTGTTTTTT. This gives the protein CASSVGGISNEKLFF.

The rearrangement joins TRBV4-1 to TRBJ2-7; TRBD1 matches at 7 bases. V dropped 3 bases and J dropped 4; count of bases not matched to a gene: 9. Germline V gene lookup returns CDR1 MGHRA and CDR2 YSYEKL. This CDR3 has 15 amino acids. The CDR3 DNA reads as TGCGCCAGCAGCCAGTTTCCGGGACAGAATTACGAGCAGTACTTC. Protein sequence: CASSQFPGQNYEQYF.

V is TRBV18 and J is TRBJ2-7; TRBD1 matches at 10 bases. This CDR3 comprises 15 residues. In germline, CDR1 is KGHSH, CDR2 LQKENI. After removal of 5 bases from V and 4 bases from J, the junction contained 8 bases not matched to a gene. CDR3 nucleotides: TGTGCCAGCTCAGTTCCGGGACAGGGGAAGTACGAGCAGTACTTC. It encodes CASSVPGQGKYEQYF.